The rows below give T cell receptor beta chains drawn from one sample of a study of Graves' ophthalmopathy and Graves' hyperthyroidism. TCRdb itself ran the multiplex PCR reads through MiXCR, one entry per CDR3 protein. The table records hundreds of thousands of distinct CDR3 sequences, roughly 40% of them present only once. The sequenced sample consisted of peripheral blood. These receptors all stem from an adult man with Graves' ophthalmopathy. Both conserved end residues are part of each CDR3. A D gene is named only where the DNA matches it firmly. A clone size is listed for some rows: how often the clone was seen (once, few, many), or a class if it is expanded.

J gene	V gene	D gene	clone size	CDR3 DNA	CDR3 protein
TRBJ1-5	TRBV24-1	NA	few	TGTGCCTGGAGTGAAGGAAAGAGCAATCAGCCCCAGCATTTT	CAWSEGKSNQPQHF
TRBJ2-7	TRBV20-1	TRBD2	NA	TGCAGTGCTAGAGCGGGGAGGGCCATTTACGAGCAGTACTTC	CSARAGRAIYEQYF
TRBJ1-4	TRBV10-3	TRBD1	many	TGTGCCAGCAGTCCCGACAGGGCAGAGGAAAAACTGTTTTTT	CASSPDRAEEKLFF
TRBJ2-2	TRBV7-2	TRBD2	many	TGTGCCAGCAGGTCAGGCGGCGCGGGGGACACCGGGGAGCTGTTTTTT	CASRSGGAGDTGELFF
TRBJ1-5	TRBV29-1	NA	many	TGCAGCGTTAAGGACAGTGGCAATCAGCCCCAGCATTTT	CSVKDSGNQPQHF
TRBJ2-5	TRBV6-1	TRBD1	few	TGTGCCAGCAGTCAATGGACCGGGACAGGGAGCGAGACCCAGTACTTC	CASSQWTGTGSETQYF
TRBJ1-1	TRBV7-9	NA	many	TGTGCCAGCAGCTTAGTAGAGATGAACACTGAAGCTTTCTTT	CASSLVEMNTEAFF
TRBJ1-6	TRBV7-9	TRBD1	NA	TGTGCCAGCAGCCCAACAGGGGGTTATTCACCCCTCCACTTT	CASSPTGGYSPLHF
TRBJ1-2	TRBV2	NA	NA	TGTGCTAGAGAAGGGGCTAACTATGGCTACACCTTC	CAREGANYGYTF
TRBJ2-5	TRBV2	NA	NA	TGTGCCAGCAGTGATTCAATTCGGGAGACCCAGTACTTC	CASSDSIRETQYF
TRBJ2-2	TRBV25-1	NA	few	TGTGCCAGCAGCGTCAAGGGCCACACGATGGGGGAGCTGTTTTTT	CASSVKGHTMGELFF
TRBJ1-4	TRBV10-3	NA	NA	TGTGCCAGCAGTTACGTTCCGTGGACAACTAATGAAAAACTGTTTTTT	CASSYVPWTTNEKLFF
TRBJ2-7	TRBV20-1	TRBD1	NA	TGCAGTGCTAGGGGGGAAGGGGGCCCCCGCTACGAGCAGTACTTC	CSARGEGGPRYEQYF
TRBJ2-5	TRBV2	NA	few	TGTGCCAGCAGTGAATATGATGGGGGCGTCTACCTACAAGAGACCCAGTACTTC	CASSEYDGGVYLQETQYF
TRBJ1-2	TRBV15	NA	NA	TGTGCTAGCCAGGGGCTTACCTATGGCTACACCTTC	CASQGLTYGYTF
TRBJ1-4	TRBV7-8	TRBD1	many	TGTGCCAGCAGCTTAACGAAGGGGACAGGGGTGTTTGAAAAACTGTTTTTT	CASSLTKGTGVFEKLFF
TRBJ1-5	TRBV7-9	NA	many	TGTGCCAGCAGCTTAGATTCGGCGGCCGGGGGTCAGCCCCAGCATTTT	CASSLDSAAGGQPQHF
TRBJ2-2	TRBV29-1	NA	NA	TGCAGCGTTGAGCGGGCCCCAGGGGAGCTGTTTTTT	CSVERAPGELFF
TRBJ1-2	TRBV7-6	NA	NA	TGTGCCAGCAGCCAAATCAGTAAGGGAACCGGTTATGGCTACACCTTC	CASSQISKGTGYGYTF